The 11 T cell receptor beta chains presented below share a single source sample, sequenced in a study of post-analysis software for immune sequencing data. General study points: In patients, roughly five TRBV segments were more frequent than in controls, with TRBV5-6, TRBV5-1 and TRBV20-1 among them.

These receptors lack a known antigen. Sequencing libraries made from TCR beta cDNA carried unique molecular identifiers. One entry per CDR3 protein, called by TCRdb with MiXCR from the PCR reads. The sample includes roughly 600,000 distinct CDR3 sequences, 44% seen only once; the top ten take roughly 1.8%. Material: blood. The receptors derive from a girl aged 10 to 17 with multiple sclerosis.

This clonotype was counted between two and nine times. The CDR3 nucleotides are TGTGCCAGCAATCTACAAGATACGCAGTATTTT. This encodes CASNLQDTQYF. The gene calls are TRBV6-6 and TRBJ2-3, with unresolved D. Germline CDR1 is MNHNY and CDR2 is SVGAGI (reference sequence). The CDR3 extends over 11 amino acids. Trimming cost V 7 bases and J 5 bases, with 7 bases left between them.

V gene TRBV11-3 combines with J gene TRBJ2-3; D call uncertain. From germline, CDR1 is SGHNT and CDR2 YENEEA. The CDR3 extends over 14 amino acids. Trimming took off 5 bases at V and 5 bases at J, with 14 bases between the two ends. The CDR3 protein is CASSPDWVKDTQYF. The CDR3 nucleotides are TGTGCCAGCAGCCCCGACTGGGTGAAAGATACGCAGTATTTT. Using reference TRBV11-3 and TRBJ2-3 for the parts outside the CDR3, the full variable domain is EAGVVQSPRYKIIEKKQPVAFWCNPISGHNTLYWYLQNLGQGPELLIRYENEEAVDDSQLPKDRFSAERLKGVDSTLKIQPAELGDSAVYLCASSPDWVKDTQYFGPGTRLTVL.

The chain joins TRBV4-1 to TRBJ1-2; TRBD1 agrees at 10 bases. The germline V gene has CDR1 MGHRA and CDR2 YSYEKL. The CDR3 extends over 15 amino acids. The V segment lost 2 bases and the J segment 8 bases; nucleotides outside the gene matches: 8. The CDR3 spells CASSQRDRGFRGYTF. CDR3 in DNA: TGCGCCAGCAGCCAACGGGACAGGGGATTTCGCGGCTACACCTTC.

The DNA for the CDR3 is TGCAGTGCTAGAGATCAGGACTACTCCTACGAGCAGTACTTC. It codes for CSARDQDYSYEQYF. The chain couples TRBV20-1 to TRBJ2-7; weak D call: TRBD2 (6 bases). The germline gives CDR1 DFQATT, CDR2 SNEGSKA (reference sequence). The V end lost 0 bases, the J end lost 0 bases, and 9 bases lay between the germline ends. The CDR3 has 14 amino acids.

CDR3 sequence reads: CASSLEGLGGQFF. The CDR3 DNA reads TGTGCCAGCAGCTTAGAAGGGTTAGGGGGGCAGTTCTTC. The gene calls are TRBV7-2 and TRBJ2-1, with a weak D call TRBD1 (6 bases). V lost 1 base, J lost 12 bases, and 13 bases lay in between. The CDR3 consists of 13 residues. The V gene's germline CDR1 is SGHTA and CDR2 FQGNSA.

V and J are TRBV2 and TRBJ2-4; 7 bases are shared with TRBD1. The end of the DNA is better explained by TRBJ2-7, so the J call may be wrong. The CDR3 sequence is 14 residues long. Germline lookup yields CDR1 SNHLY and CDR2 FYNNEI. Written as DNA, the CDR3 is TGTGCCAGCAGTGCGGGACAGCTTATCTACGAGCAGTACTTC. Translated, it gives CASSAGQLIYEQYF.

This clonotype was recorded once. V and J are TRBV19 and TRBJ1-1, with D unclear. Germline CDR1 and CDR2: LNHDA and SQIVND (reference sequence). The CDR3 has 14 residues. Trimming stripped 1 base from V and 1 base from J, with 7 bases between. The CDR3 spells CASSIGPSNTEAFF. The CDR3, as DNA: TGTGCCAGTAGTATAGGGCCTTCGAACACTGAAGCTTTCTTT.

The gene calls are TRBV3-1 and TRBJ2-1; 12 bases agree with TRBD2. The CDR3 consists of 15 residues. V shed 0 bases, J shed 9 bases, and the junction held 3 bases outside the gene matches. Per the germline V gene, CDR1 is LGHDT and CDR2 is YNNKEL (reference sequence). The CDR3 protein is CASSQETSGSSEQFF. DNA for the CDR3: TGTGCCAGCAGCCAAGAGACTAGCGGGAGTAGTGAGCAGTTCTTC.

This clonotype showed up just a few times. This chain uses TRBV11-2 with TRBJ2-5, with D possibly matching TRBD2 (6 bases). Germline V gene sequence: CDR1 SGHAT, CDR2 FQNNGV. CDR3 length equals 15 residues. V was shortened by 7 bases and J by 2 bases, with 17 bases between the two germline ends. Here the CDR3 DNA reads TGTGCCAGCACACTCACTCTAGCGCCACAAGAGACCCAGTACTTC. The encoded protein is CASTLTLAPQETQYF.

This clonotype was detected only a few times. The chain couples TRBV3-1 to TRBJ2-1; 9 nucleotides line up with TRBD2. With V trimmed by 1 base and J by 4 bases, 11 bases remained unmatched. CDR3 size: 18 residues. Germline CDR1 and CDR2: LGHDT and YNNKEL (reference sequence). CDR3 residues: CASSQAILLAGLYNEQFF. The CDR3 DNA reads as TGTGCCAGCAGCCAAGCCATTCTCCTAGCGGGACTATACAATGAGCAGTTCTTC.

This clonotype occurred a few times. This chain links TRBV11-1 with TRBJ2-1; D gene ambiguous. Germline assignment: CDR1 SGHAT and CDR2 FQDESV (reference sequence). Trimming removed 1 base at V and 0 bases at J, with 10 bases between. There are 16 residues in the CDR3. The CDR3 loop is CASSLVGPISYNEQFF. In DNA, the CDR3 is TGTGCCAGCAGCTTAGTAGGGCCCATCTCCTACAATGAGCAGTTCTTC. Based on the CDR3 plus reference TRBV11-1 and TRBJ2-1, the full variable domain is EAEVAQSPRYKITEKSQAVAFWCDPISGHATLYWYRQILGQGPELLVQFQDESVVDDSQLPKDRFSAERLKGVDSTLKIQPAELGDSAMYLCASSLVGPISYNEQFFGPGTRLTVL.